The sequence of this T cell receptor (beta chain) was determined in a study of cytomegalovirus exposure and HLA in healthy donors. At the level of the study: Assignment to the Caucasian-associated ancestry cluster applied to around 80% of the approximately 400 genotyped donors.

Study findings and constraints: It was shown in a later analysis that HLA-associated TCR beta chains were more clonally expanded than other, equally common chains. It was reported that the classifier diagnosed cytomegalovirus status with high specificity and sensitivity in both the original and validation cohorts.

The length of the CDR3 is 14 residues. Per the germline V gene, CDR1 is SGDLS and CDR2 is YYNGEE. V dropped 0 bases and J dropped 5 bases, with 8 bases sitting between them. The primer mix had 60 Vbeta and 13 Jbeta primers. In the original analysis: Later analysis identified approximately 80 million unique TCR beta chains, 8.5 million to 13 million shared. Clones were sequenced by immunoSEQ multiplex PCR, and TCRdb holds only the in-frame ones, with some missing. That table is the source of V, J and clone size, and D and trimming were worked out from the DNA. The sample holds some 120,000 clones; over 75% are singletons and the top ten take under 5%. Regarding this clone: Its specificity is unknown.

This TCR was sampled from a man younger than 35 in good health and CMV-seropositive. Material for sequencing was PBMCs. The chain links TRBV9 to TRBJ2-2; D call uncertain. The CDR3 sequence is CASSVEAETGELFF. DNA for the CDR3: TGTGCCAGCAGCGTAGAAGCCGAAACCGGGGAGCTGTTTTTT.